Following are 10 T cell receptor beta chains from one sample sequenced in a study of cytomegalovirus exposure and HLA in healthy donors. Assay: immunoSEQ multiplex PCR; the TCRdb copy retains only in-frame clones and omits some. Among 130,000 or so clones listed, 75% to 90% were seen once. The sequenced material came from PBMCs. Source of these receptors: a woman aged 18-29 years in good health and CMV-seronegative.

V gene TRBV10-2 combines with J gene TRBJ1-1; 9 positions match TRBD1. This CDR3 has 14 residues. The trim removed 5 bases at V and 1 base at J, leaving 2 bases unmatched. The germline CDR1 and CDR2 sequences are WSHSY and SAAADI. CDR3 loop: CASSTTGGNTEAFF. In DNA, the CDR3 is TGCGCCAGCAGTACGACAGGGGGGAACACTGAAGCTTTCTTT.

The rearrangement joins TRBV6-1 to TRBJ1-2; possibly TRBD1 for D (6 bases). Germline V gene data show CDR1 as MNHNS and CDR2 as SASEGT. The CDR3 is made up of 14 amino acids. V lost 2 bases to trimming and J lost 3 bases, with 10 bases between them. The CDR3 loop is CASSEQRGYYGYTF. CDR3 in DNA: TGTGCCAGCAGTGAACAAAGGGGGTACTATGGCTACACCTTC.

The rearrangement uses TRBV7-2 and TRBJ2-1; weak D call: TRBD2 (6 bases). CDR3 size: 13 residues. V was trimmed by 5 bases and J by 3 bases, leaving 8 bases between them. The germline CDR1 and CDR2 sequences are SGHTA and FQGNSA. CDR3 sequence reads: CASSQTSYNEQFF. CDR3 DNA sequence: TGTGCCAGCAGCCAGACTAGCTACAATGAGCAGTTCTTC.

The chain is built from TRBV7-3 and TRBJ1-2; D is ambiguous. Trimming took off 2 bases at V and 0 bases at J, with 7 bases between the two ends. The germline V gene has CDR1 SGHTA and CDR2 FQGTGA. The CDR3 loop spans 14 amino acids. DNA for the CDR3: TGTGCCAGCAGCTTATCCCCAACTAACTATGGCTACACCTTC. It encodes CASSLSPTNYGYTF.

The V and J genes are TRBV7-3 and TRBJ2-3; D perhaps matches TRBD2 (5 bases). Looked up from germline, CDR1 is SGHTA and CDR2 is FQGTGA. This CDR3 comprises 13 residues. V was cut by 4 bases and J by 5 bases, with 10 bases left in between. The CDR3 region is CASSSEREDTQYF. In nucleotides, the CDR3 is TGTGCCAGCAGCTCAGAGAGGGAAGATACGCAGTATTTT.

This chain connects TRBV7-3 to TRBJ2-1; 7 positions match TRBD2. From germline, CDR1 is SGHTA and CDR2 FQGTGA. V gave up 5 bases and J gave up 8 bases; unmatched junction bases: 6. This CDR3 comprises 13 residues. CDR3 sequence: CASSPGRGDEQFF. CDR3 sequence (DNA): TGTGCCAGCAGCCCCGGACGGGGGGATGAGCAGTTCTTC.

This rearrangement joins TRBV12-5 to TRBJ1-5; tentatively, D is TRBD1 (5 bases). From germline, CDR1 is LGHNT and CDR2 FRNRAP. V lost 2 bases, J lost 6 bases, and 11 bases lay in between. CDR3 size: 14 residues. The CDR3 here is CASGLIQGVQPQHF. The CDR3 DNA follows: TGTGCTAGTGGTTTGATCCAAGGGGTTCAGCCCCAGCATTTT.

The chain employs TRBV6-1 and TRBJ1-6, with a tentative D call TRBD1 (6 bases). The CDR3 is 16 residues long. V was clipped by 3 bases and J by 2 bases, with 11 bases between them. Germline CDR1 is MNHNS and CDR2 is SASEGT. CDR3 region: CASSEGAGAYNSPLHF. CDR3 in DNA: TGTGCCAGCAGTGAGGGGGCTGGGGCCTATAATTCACCCCTCCACTTT.

The rearrangement uses TRBV7-2 and TRBJ1-2, with D perhaps matching TRBD1 (6 bases). Germline V gives CDR1 SGHTA, CDR2 FQGNSA. The CDR3 is 13 amino acids. The V end was cut by 3 bases, the J end by 4 bases, with 9 bases between. The CDR3: CASSFDRSYGYTF. In nucleotides, the CDR3 is TGTGCCAGCAGCTTTGACAGGAGCTATGGCTACACCTTC.

V gene TRBV21-1 combines with J gene TRBJ2-2; TRBD1 is taken as the D call from the table, unchecked against the DNA. TRBV21-1 is recorded as a pseudogene. The CDR3 is 16 residues long. CDR3 amino acids: CASSLRQGRYTGELFF. CDR3 coding DNA: TGTGCCAGCAGCTTACGACAGGGTCGATACACCGGGGAGCTGTTTTTT.